The 16 T cell receptor beta chains listed next were all sequenced from one sample in a study of T-cell reconstitution after alpha-beta-depleted transplantation in children. The library targeted TCRbeta and was prepared with unique molecular identifiers. TCRdb independently ran MiXCR on the PCR reads; one entry per CDR3 protein. This table holds under 250,000 distinct CDR3 sequences, more than 15% found once. The sample was PBMCs, mostly from graft donor cells, taken 360 days after TCRalphabeta/CD19-depleted stem cell transplant. All receptors derive from a male patient aged 2 to 10 who had a stem cell transplant for acute lymphoblastic leukemia, so the T cells may come from the graft donor.

This clonotype showed up just a few times. The V and J genes are TRBV12-3 or TRBV12-4 and TRBJ1-5; D not resolved. With 3 bases removed from V and 4 bases from J, the gap between germline ends came to 7 bases. CDR3 length equals 13 residues. The CDR3 nucleotides read TGTGCCAGCAGTTTCACGGGGAATCAGCCCCAGCATTTT. Residues: CASSFTGNQPQHF.

The chain links TRBV6-2 or TRBV6-3 to TRBJ2-2; 11 bases align to TRBD2. The CDR3 contains 17 residues. Germline V gene sequence: CDR1 MNHEY, CDR2 SVGEGT. V dropped 6 bases and J dropped 2; count of bases not matched to a gene: 8. The CDR3 DNA follows: TGTGCCAGCAGCCCGCCGACTAGCGGGGTTAACACCGGGGAGCTGTTTTTT. Translating gives CASSPPTSGVNTGELFF.

This clonotype has just a few counts. The chain couples TRBV15 to TRBJ2-1, with 9 bases identical to TRBD1. Germline-derived CDR1 and CDR2 are LNHNV and YYDKDF (reference sequence). The trim removed 0 bases at V and 4 bases at J, leaving 1 base unmatched. The CDR3 extends over 15 amino acids. The CDR3 is CATSREGQGYNEQFF. CDR3 bases: TGTGCCACCAGCAGAGAGGGACAGGGATACAATGAGCAGTTCTTC. The complete variable domain, with remaining parts taken from reference TRBV15 and TRBJ2-1, reads DAMVIQNPRYQVTQFGKPVTLSCSQTLNHNVMYWYQQKSSQAPKLLFHYYDKDFNNEADTPDNFQSRRPNTSFCFLDIRSPGLGDTAMYLCATSREGQGYNEQFFGPGTRLTVL.

The chain couples TRBV6-4 to TRBJ2-1; a weak D match, TRBD2 (6 bases). Trimming stripped 4 bases from V and 6 bases from J, with 13 bases between. CDR1 and CDR2 from the germline V gene are MRHNA and SNTAGT. This CDR3 has 14 residues. This CDR3 reads CASSVWRGVNEQFF. CDR3 DNA sequence: TGTGCCAGCAGTGTGTGGCGGGGAGTCAATGAGCAGTTCTTC.

This clonotype was counted between two and nine times. The rearrangement joins TRBV7-2 to TRBJ2-2; perhaps TRBD2 as D (5 bases). Per germline, CDR1 SGHTA and CDR2 FQGNSA. Trimming cost V 3 bases and J 6 bases, with 14 bases left between them. The CDR3 contains 15 residues. The CDR3, as DNA: TGTGCCAGCAGCTTCTACACTAGAGTCCCCGGGGAGCTGTTTTTT. Its protein product is CASSFYTRVPGELFF.

The chain recombines TRBV7-2 with TRBJ1-5; D unresolved. The length of the CDR3 is 15 residues. The germline gives CDR1 SGHTA, CDR2 FQGNSA. V shed 1 base and J shed 4 bases, with 11 bases lying between them. The CDR3 DNA reads TGTGCCAGCAGCTTAGGACCGTGGGCGAATCAGCCCCAGCATTTT. Protein product: CASSLGPWANQPQHF.

The table lists this clonotype with a few counts. The J gene is TRBJ2-5, the V gene TRBV4-2, with 9 positions matching TRBD2. The V gene end was trimmed by 4 bases and the J gene end by 1 base; junction bases not matched to a gene: 7. The germline V gene encodes CDR1 LGHNA and CDR2 YNFKEQ. There are 16 residues in the CDR3. CDR3 protein: CASSRYGLATQETQYF. The CDR3 nucleotides read TGTGCCAGCAGCCGCTACGGACTAGCGACCCAAGAGACCCAGTACTTC.

The chain is built from TRBV4-3 and TRBJ1-1; TRBD1 is a possible D gene (5 bases). There are 15 residues in the CDR3. Germline values: CDR1 LGHNA, CDR2 YSLEER. Trimming took 0 bases from V and 2 from J, leaving 10 bases between them. The CDR3 DNA is TGCGCCAGCAGCCAAGATAGGGGAACAAACACTGAAGCTTTCTTT. It is translated as CASSQDRGTNTEAFF.

This clonotype was detected only a few times. At one end the junction does not follow the germline gene, possibly because of a read error. The chain joins TRBV5-1 to TRBJ2-3; a possible D gene is TRBD1 (6 bases). The CDR3 has 14 residues. In germline, CDR1 is SGHRS, CDR2 YFSETQ. The CDR3 spells CATSAGQTTDTQYF. The CDR3 DNA sequence: TGCGCCACCAGCGCCGGACAGACCACAGATACGCAGTATTTT.

V is TRBV10-3 and J is TRBJ1-2; TRBD1 might be the D (5 bases). V was clipped by 6 bases and J by 3 bases, with 17 bases between them. The CDR3 has 15 residues. Germline CDR1 is ENHRY and CDR2 is SYGVKD. The CDR3 DNA reads as TGTGCCATCAGGAGGAAGGGGATTTTCTACTATGGCTACACCTTC. This sequence encodes CAIRRKGIFYYGYTF.

As DNA, the CDR3 is TGTGCCAGCATTTTGACTCGACAGGGCGTCACTGAAGCTTTCTTT. Translation: CASILTRQGVTEAFF. The genes are TRBV7-2 and TRBJ1-1; 7 nucleotides line up with TRBD1. CDR1 is SGHTA, CDR2 FQGNSA, per germline. The CDR3 covers 15 residues. After removal of 7 bases from V and 4 bases from J, the junction contained 12 bases not matched to a gene. The full variable domain, with the rest looked up from reference TRBV7-2 and TRBJ1-1, is GAGVSQSPSNKVTEKGKDVELRCDPISGHTALYWYRQSLGQGLEFLIYFQGNSAPDKSGLPSDRFSAERTGGSVSTLTIQRTQQEDSAVYLCASILTRQGVTEAFFGQGTRLTVV.

The chain employs TRBV9 and TRBJ2-5, with 11 bases lining up with TRBD2. The CDR3 is made up of 17 amino acids. Germline V gene data show CDR1 as SGDLS and CDR2 as YYNGEE. The trim removed 0 bases at V and 0 bases at J, leaving 4 bases unmatched. Here the CDR3 DNA reads TGTGCCAGCAGCGTAGATACTAGCGGGGGACACCAAGAGACCCAGTACTTC. Translation gives CASSVDTSGGHQETQYF.

V and J are TRBV3-1 and TRBJ2-5; perhaps TRBD2 as D (5 bases). The CDR3 contains 15 residues. V lost 10 bases to trimming and J lost 5 bases, with 23 bases between them. CDR1 is LGHDT and CDR2 is YNNKEL in the germline V gene (reference sequence). The CDR3 is CATSSRGWGRETQYF. The DNA of the CDR3 is TGTGCCACCTCCAGCCGCGGGTGGGGAAGGGAGACCCAGTACTTC.

This chain joins TRBV14 and TRBJ2-2, with D perhaps given as TRBD1 or TRBD2 (5 bases each). Trimming pared 3 bases from V and 1 base from J, leaving 12 bases between. From germline, CDR1 is SGHDN and CDR2 FVKESK. CDR3 length: 16 residues. The CDR3 loop is CASSQIGEKNTGELFF. CDR3 bases: TGTGCCAGCAGCCAGATAGGGGAGAAGAACACCGGGGAGCTGTTTTTT.

This clonotype was seen many times. The V and J genes are TRBV29-1 and TRBJ2-2; 8 bases are shared with TRBD2. In germline, CDR1 is SQVTM, CDR2 ANQGSEA. Trimming removed 7 bases from V and 4 bases from J; junction bases left unmatched: 2. The CDR3 extends over 12 amino acids. CDR3 DNA: TGCAGCGCGGGGGGGGTCACCGGGGAGCTGTTTTTT. Its translation is CSAGGVTGELFF.

The CDR3 bases are TGCGCCAGCCGCGGGACAGGGACTTCGGAGACCCAGTACTTC. Translation: CASRGTGTSETQYF. The chain carries TRBV5-1 and TRBJ2-5; 9 bases line up with TRBD1. J lost 5 bases, V lost 7 bases, and 9 bases had no gene match. CDR1 and CDR2 (germline): SGHRS, YFSETQ. The CDR3 is made up of 14 amino acids.